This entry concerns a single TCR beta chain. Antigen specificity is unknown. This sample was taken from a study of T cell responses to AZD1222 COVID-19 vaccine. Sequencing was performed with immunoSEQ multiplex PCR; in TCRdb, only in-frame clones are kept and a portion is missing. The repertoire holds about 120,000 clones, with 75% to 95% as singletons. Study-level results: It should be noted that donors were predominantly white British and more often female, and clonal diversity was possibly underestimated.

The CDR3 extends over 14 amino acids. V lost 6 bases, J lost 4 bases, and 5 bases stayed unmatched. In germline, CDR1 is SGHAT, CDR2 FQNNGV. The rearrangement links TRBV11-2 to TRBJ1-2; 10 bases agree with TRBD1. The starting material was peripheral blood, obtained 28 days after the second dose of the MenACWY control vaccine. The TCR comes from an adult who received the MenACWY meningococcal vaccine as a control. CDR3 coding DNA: TGTGCCAGCAGGCGAGACAGGGGGCCCTATGGCTACACCTTC. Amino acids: CASRRDRGPYGYTF.